This T cell receptor (beta chain) was profiled in a study of post-analysis software for immune sequencing data. Turning to the study itself: Recorded disease courses covered relapsing-remitting, secondary progressive and progressive-relapsing multiple sclerosis. Some patients had no subtype annotation. Broader study findings: In patients, TRBV5-6, TRBV5-1 and TRBV20-1 belonged to four or five TRBV segments found more frequently than in controls. Normalized Chao1 diversity in multiple sclerosis patients fell significantly below that of controls. With F measure, samples from one preparation batch clustered together strongly.

cDNA libraries for TCR beta contained unique molecular identifiers. MiXCR was run by TCRdb on the PCR reads, yielding one entry per CDR3 protein. The table shows 820,000 or so distinct CDR3 sequences, with roughly half occurring only once. The length of the CDR3 is 16 residues. Germline trimming cut 4 bases from V and 4 bases from J; bases unmatched to any gene: 12. Turning to this clonotype: Its target is unknown.

This chain joins TRBV12-3 or TRBV12-4 and TRBJ1-2; TRBD1 agrees at 7 bases. Sequencing used blood. The clonotype originates from a girl aged 10 to 17 with multiple sclerosis. Written as DNA, the CDR3 is TGTGCCAGCAGTTCCCTGGCGACAGGGCGAAGCTATGGCTACACCTTC. Its translation: CASSSLATGRSYGYTF.